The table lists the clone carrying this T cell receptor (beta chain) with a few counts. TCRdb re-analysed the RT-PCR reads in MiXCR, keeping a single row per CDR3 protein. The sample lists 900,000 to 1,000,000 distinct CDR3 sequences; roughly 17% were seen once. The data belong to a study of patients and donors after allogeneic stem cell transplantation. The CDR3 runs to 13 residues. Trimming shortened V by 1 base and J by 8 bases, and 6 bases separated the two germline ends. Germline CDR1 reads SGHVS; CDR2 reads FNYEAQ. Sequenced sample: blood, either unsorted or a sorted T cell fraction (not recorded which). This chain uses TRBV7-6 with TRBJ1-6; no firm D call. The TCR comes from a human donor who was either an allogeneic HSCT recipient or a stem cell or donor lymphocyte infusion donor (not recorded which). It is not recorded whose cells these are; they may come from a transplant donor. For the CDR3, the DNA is TGTGCCAGCAGCTTAGGGGTTGATTCACCCCTCCACTTT. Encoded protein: CASSLGVDSPLHF.